This TCR beta chain was recovered during a study of T cell responses to AZD1222 COVID-19 vaccine. For the study at large: Second-dose groups at about 4 or about 12 weeks were pooled. Study-wide results and limits: There were repertoire samples only from the period after the peak T cell response. CD4 TCRs associated with vaccination spanned spike, dominating at 160-218 and 743-854.

The CDR3 is made up of 14 amino acids. The V and J ends lost 5 bases and 4 bases respectively, with 13 bases between them. CDR1 is KGHDR, CDR2 SFDVKD, per germline. The data were produced by immunoSEQ multiplex PCR, yet TCRdb's version contains in-frame clones alone and is incomplete. The sample has some 130,000 clones, approximately 83% seen once; the top ten hold about 1.6%. As to this clone: Its antigen remains unknown.

The TCR sequence derives from an adult in good health. Source: peripheral blood, taken on day 0 of AZD1222 vaccination. J is TRBJ1-2 and V is TRBV24-1; no definite D call. The chain's CDR3 is CATSGSGGRYGYTF. CDR3 in DNA: TGTGCCACCAGTGGGTCCGGCGGCCGCTATGGCTACACCTTC.